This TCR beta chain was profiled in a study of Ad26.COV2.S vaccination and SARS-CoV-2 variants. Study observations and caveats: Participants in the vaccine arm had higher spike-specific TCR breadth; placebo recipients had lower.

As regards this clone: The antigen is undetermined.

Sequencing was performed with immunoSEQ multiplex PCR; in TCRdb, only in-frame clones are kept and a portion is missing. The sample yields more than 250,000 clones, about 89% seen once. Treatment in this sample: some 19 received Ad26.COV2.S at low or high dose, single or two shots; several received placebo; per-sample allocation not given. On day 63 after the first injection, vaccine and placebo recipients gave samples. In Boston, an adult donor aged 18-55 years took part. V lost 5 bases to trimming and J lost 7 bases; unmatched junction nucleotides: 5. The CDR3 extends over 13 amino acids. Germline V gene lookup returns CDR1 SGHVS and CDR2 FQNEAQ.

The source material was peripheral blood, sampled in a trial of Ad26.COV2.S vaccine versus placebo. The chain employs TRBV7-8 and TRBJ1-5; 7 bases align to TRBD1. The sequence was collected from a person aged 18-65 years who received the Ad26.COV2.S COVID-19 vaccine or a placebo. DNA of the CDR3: TGTGCCAGCAGCCGGGACAGAGAGCAGCCCCAGCATTTT. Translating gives CASSRDREQPQHF. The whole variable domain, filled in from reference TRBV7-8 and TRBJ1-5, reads GAGVSQSPRYKVAKRGQDVALRCDPISGHVSLFWYQQALGQGPEFLTYFQNEAQLDKSGLPSDRFFAERPEGSVSTLKIQRTQQEDSAVYLCASSRDREQPQHFGDGTRLSIL.